The sequence of this TCR beta chain was determined in a study of post-analysis software for immune sequencing data. Comments on this clonotype: Its antigen is not identified.

Trimming pared 5 bases from V and 2 bases from J, leaving 14 bases between. Germline V gene data show CDR1 as SGHTA and CDR2 as FQGTGA. CDR3 size: 15 residues. The authors incorporated unique molecular identifiers into the TCR beta cDNA libraries. TCRdb re-called the PCR reads with MiXCR, one entry per CDR3 protein. The sample lists 740,000 or so distinct CDR3 sequences; approximately 50% were seen once. General study points: Among a few TRBV segments more frequent in patients than controls were TRBV5-6, TRBV5-1 and TRBV20-1.

This clonotype was obtained from a girl between 5 and 17 years old with multiple sclerosis. The specimen sequenced was blood. The chain combines TRBV7-3 with TRBJ2-3; perhaps D is TRBD1 or TRBD2 (5 bases each). CDR3 protein: CASSPRGAATDTQYF. DNA of the CDR3: TGTGCCAGCAGCCCACGAGGGGCAGCCACAGATACGCAGTATTTT.